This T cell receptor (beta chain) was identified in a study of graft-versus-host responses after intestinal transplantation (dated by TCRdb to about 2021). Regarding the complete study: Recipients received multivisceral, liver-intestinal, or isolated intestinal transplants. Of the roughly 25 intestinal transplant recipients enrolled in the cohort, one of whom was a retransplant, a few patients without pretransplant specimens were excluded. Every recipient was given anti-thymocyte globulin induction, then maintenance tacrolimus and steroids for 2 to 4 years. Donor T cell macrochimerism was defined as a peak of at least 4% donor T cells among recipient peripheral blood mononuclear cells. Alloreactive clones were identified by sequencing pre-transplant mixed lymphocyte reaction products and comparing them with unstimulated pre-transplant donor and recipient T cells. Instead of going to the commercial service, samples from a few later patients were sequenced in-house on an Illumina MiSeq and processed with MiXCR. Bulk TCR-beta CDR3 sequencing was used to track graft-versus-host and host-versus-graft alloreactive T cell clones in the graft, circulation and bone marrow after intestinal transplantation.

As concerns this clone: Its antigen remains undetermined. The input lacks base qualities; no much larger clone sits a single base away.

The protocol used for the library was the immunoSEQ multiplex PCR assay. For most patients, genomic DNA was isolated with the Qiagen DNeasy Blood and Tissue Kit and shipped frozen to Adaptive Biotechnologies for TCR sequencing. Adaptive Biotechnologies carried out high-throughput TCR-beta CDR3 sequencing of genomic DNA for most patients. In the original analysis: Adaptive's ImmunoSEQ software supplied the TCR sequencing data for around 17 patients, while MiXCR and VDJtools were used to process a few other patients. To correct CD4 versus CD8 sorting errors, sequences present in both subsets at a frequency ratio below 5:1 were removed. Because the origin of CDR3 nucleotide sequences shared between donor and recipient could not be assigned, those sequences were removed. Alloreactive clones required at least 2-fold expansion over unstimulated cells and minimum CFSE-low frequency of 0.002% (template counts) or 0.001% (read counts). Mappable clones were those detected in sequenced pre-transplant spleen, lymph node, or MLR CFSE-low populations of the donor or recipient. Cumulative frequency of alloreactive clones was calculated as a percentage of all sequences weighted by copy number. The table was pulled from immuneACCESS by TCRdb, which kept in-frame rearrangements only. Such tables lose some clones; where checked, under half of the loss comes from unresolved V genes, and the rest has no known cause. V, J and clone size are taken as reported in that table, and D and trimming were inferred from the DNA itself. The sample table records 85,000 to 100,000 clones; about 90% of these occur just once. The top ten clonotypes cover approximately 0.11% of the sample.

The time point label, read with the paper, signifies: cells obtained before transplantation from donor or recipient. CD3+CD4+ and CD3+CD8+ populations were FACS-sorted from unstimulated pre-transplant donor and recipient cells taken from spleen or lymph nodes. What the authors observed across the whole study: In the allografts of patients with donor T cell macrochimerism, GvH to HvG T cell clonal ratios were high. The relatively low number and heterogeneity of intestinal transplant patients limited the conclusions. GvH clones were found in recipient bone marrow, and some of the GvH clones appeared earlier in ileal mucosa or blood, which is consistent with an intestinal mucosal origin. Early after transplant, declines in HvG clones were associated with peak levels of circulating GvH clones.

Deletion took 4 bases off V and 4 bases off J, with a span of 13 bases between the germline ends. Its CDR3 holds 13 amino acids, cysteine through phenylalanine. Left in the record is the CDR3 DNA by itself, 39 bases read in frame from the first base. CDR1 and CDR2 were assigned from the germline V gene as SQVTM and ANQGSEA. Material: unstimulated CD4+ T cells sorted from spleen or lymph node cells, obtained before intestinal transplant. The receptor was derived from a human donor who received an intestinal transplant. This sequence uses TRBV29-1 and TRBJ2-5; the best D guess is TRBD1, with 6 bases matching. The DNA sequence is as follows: TGCAGCGTTGTGAAGGGGGTGGCAGAGACCCAGTACTTC. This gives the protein CSVVKGVAETQYF.